These T cell receptor beta chains were read from a single sample in a study of beta chain features in type 1 diabetes. TCRdb's copy holds only in-frame clones and misses some; the assay was immunoSEQ multiplex PCR. The repertoire has 400,000 to 450,000 clones, around 14% of them found once; the top ten carry around 0.039%. Sequenced sample: naive CD4+ T cells from blood. These receptor sequences come from a man aged 25 to 45 in good health. CDR3s include the opening cysteine and the closing phenylalanine or tryptophan. D genes are given only for firm matches. The size field is filled for only some rows; it gives once, few, many or a size class.

D	size	V	J	CDR3	DNA
.	.	TRBV4-1	TRBJ1-2	CASSTQDNYGYTF	TGCGCCAGCAGCACGCAGGACAACTATGGCTACACCTTC
TRBD1	.	TRBV2	TRBJ1-2	CASRTGENYGYTF	TGTGCCAGCAGGACAGGGGAGAACTATGGCTACACCTTC
.	.	TRBV15	TRBJ1-2	CATSRDLGPALDYGYTF	TGTGCCACCAGCAGAGATCTCGGTCCCGCCCTGGACTATGGCTACACCTTC
.	few	TRBV7-6	TRBJ2-5	CASSLTRSGTAETQYF	TGTGCCAGCAGCTTAACAAGGTCCGGTACAGCAGAGACCCAGTACTTC
TRBD1	.	TRBV4-3	TRBJ1-6	CASSHGDRENSPLHF	TGCGCCAGCAGCCATGGGGACAGGGAGAATTCACCCCTCCACTTT
.	.	TRBV5-1	TRBJ2-3	CASSLGQFTDTQYF	TGCGCCAGCAGCTTGGGGCAGTTCACAGATACGCAGTATTTT
.	once	TRBV2	TRBJ1-2	CASSEEAGRLSGYTF	TGTGCCAGCAGTGAAGAAGCAGGGAGGCTCTCTGGCTACACCTTC
.	.	TRBV2	TRBJ2-5	CAGSTMKETQYF	TGTGCCGGGTCGACTATGAAGGAGACCCAGTACTTC
.	few	TRBV30	TRBJ1-5	CAWSGGENQPQHF	TGTGCCTGGAGTGGCGGTGAGAATCAGCCCCAGCATTTT
TRBD2	.	TRBV11-1	TRBJ2-1	CASSHSGRNSYNEQFF	TGTGCCAGCAGCCACAGCGGGAGGAACTCCTACAATGAGCAGTTCTTC
.	few	TRBV4-3	TRBJ1-1	CASSQAGLNTEAFF	TGCGCCAGCAGCCAAGCTGGGTTGAACACTGAAGCTTTCTTT
TRBD1	.	TRBV4-1	TRBJ1-2	CASSRASGDRVYGYTF	TGCGCCAGCAGCCGAGCCTCAGGGGACAGGGTATATGGCTACACCTTC
.	few	TRBV23-1	TRBJ1-2	CASSHLGRVSGYTF	TGCGCCAGCAGTCATCTGGGCAGGGTATCTGGCTACACCTTC
.	.	TRBV29-1	TRBJ2-5	CSVAQGLEETQYF	TGCAGCGTCGCTCAGGGGTTGGAGGAGACCCAGTACTTC
.	.	TRBV7-2	TRBJ1-6	CASSLEQDSPLHF	TGTGCCAGCAGCTTAGAACAGGATTCACCCCTCCACTTT
TRBD1	.	TRBV7-2	TRBJ2-7	CASSLARDRGYEQYF	TGTGCCAGCAGCTTAGCCCGGGACAGGGGCTACGAGCAGTACTTC
TRBD2	few	TRBV5-4	TRBJ2-3	CASSATSGVTDTQYF	TGTGCCAGCAGCGCTACTAGCGGGGTTACAGATACGCAGTATTTT
TRBD1	.	TRBV29-1	TRBJ1-2	CSVAQGGGNTF	TGCAGCGTTGCACAGGGGGGAGGGAACACCTTC
TRBD1	.	TRBV29-1	TRBJ2-3	CSVEEVRGPGTDTQYF	TGCAGCGTTGAAGAAGTCAGGGGGCCAGGCACAGATACGCAGTATTTT
.	.	TRBV19	TRBJ2-7	CASSPVRDSYEQYF	TGTGCCAGTAGCCCCGTAAGGGATTCCTACGAGCAGTACTTC
.	.	TRBV7-9	TRBJ1-1	CASSAGVGSGSTEAFF	TGTGCCAGCAGCGCTGGTGTCGGGTCGGGGTCCACTGAAGCTTTCTTT
TRBD1	.	TRBV10-3	TRBJ2-3	CAISEGGTGATDTQYF	TGTGCCATCAGTGAGGGTGGGACAGGTGCGACAGATACGCAGTATTTT
.	few	TRBV5-1	TRBJ2-4	CASSLEGGRVNIQYF	TGCGCCAGCAGCTTGGAAGGAGGCAGGGTGAACATTCAGTACTTC
TRBD1	.	TRBV30	TRBJ1-2	CAWSANRGLYYGYTF	TGTGCCTGGAGTGCGAACAGGGGGCTTTACTATGGCTACACCTTC
.	.	TRBV5-6	TRBJ2-1	CASSLVDNEQFF	TGTGCCAGCAGCTTGGTGGACAATGAGCAGTTCTTC
.	few	TRBV7-2	TRBJ2-3	CASSLVGGDRLTDTQYF	TGTGCCAGCAGCTTAGTAGGGGGGGACCGCCTCACAGATACGCAGTATTTT
TRBD2	.	TRBV5-4	TRBJ2-3	CASSLASGRTTDTQYF	TGTGCCAGCAGCTTGGCCAGCGGGAGAACGACAGATACGCAGTATTTT
.	.	TRBV23-1	TRBJ1-5	CASKRPNRDGQPQHF	TGCGCCAGCAAGAGACCAAACAGGGACGGTCAGCCCCAGCATTTT
.	few	TRBV18	TRBJ2-1	CASSPQGNEQFF	TGTGCCAGCTCACCACAGGGGAATGAGCAGTTCTTC
.	.	TRBV30	TRBJ1-5	CAWSPGKWPQHF	TGTGCCTGGAGTCCAGGGAAGTGGCCCCAGCATTTT
.	.	TRBV29-1	TRBJ2-1	CSVERRIYNEQFF	TGCAGCGTTGAACGCAGGATATACAATGAGCAGTTCTTC
.	.	TRBV11-3	TRBJ2-3	CASSSNLHERTDTQYF	TGTGCCAGCAGCTCCAACCTTCACGAACGCACAGATACGCAGTATTTT
.	few	TRBV27	TRBJ2-5	CASTSDRQETQYF	TGTGCCAGCACCTCGGACAGACAAGAGACCCAGTACTTC
.	.	TRBV4-3	TRBJ2-4	CASSHRLQLAKNIQYF	TGCGCCAGCAGCCATAGATTGCAGCTAGCCAAAAACATTCAGTACTTC
.	many	TRBV30	TRBJ2-3	CAYGPSTDTQYF	TGTGCCTACGGGCCTTCCACAGATACGCAGTATTTT
TRBD1	.	TRBV15	TRBJ1-2	CATSTDRAYGYTF	TGTGCCACCAGCACTGACAGGGCCTATGGCTACACCTTC
TRBD2	few	TRBV19	TRBJ2-5	CASRPSGSGETQYF	TGTGCCAGTAGACCCAGCGGGAGTGGAGAGACCCAGTACTTC
.	.	TRBV7-6	TRBJ2-7	CASSLVGDGTYEQYF	TGTGCCAGCAGCTTAGTAGGGGACGGAACCTACGAGCAGTACTTC
TRBD1	few	TRBV29-1	TRBJ1-5	CSVLTGGGNQPQHF	TGCAGCGTTCTGACAGGGGGTGGCAATCAGCCCCAGCATTTT
.	few	TRBV7-8	TRBJ2-5	CASSWTTKETQYF	TGTGCCAGCAGCTGGACTACGAAAGAGACCCAGTACTTC
.	.	TRBV2	TRBJ1-4	CASKRVGTNEKLFF	TGTGCCAGCAAAAGGGTCGGGACTAATGAAAAACTGTTTTTT
TRBD2	few	TRBV7-2	TRBJ2-3	CASSWRGGTDTQYF	TGTGCCAGCAGCTGGCGGGGGGGCACAGATACGCAGTATTTT
.	.	TRBV30	TRBJ1-5	CAVRTGSGNQPQHF	TGTGCCGTCCGAACAGGGTCGGGCAATCAGCCCCAGCATTTT
.	many	TRBV23-1	TRBJ2-1	CASRHHEQFF	TGCGCCAGCAGACACCATGAGCAGTTCTTC
.	few	TRBV27	TRBJ1-4	CASSEQGAKEKLFF	TGTGCCAGCAGTGAACAGGGAGCTAAGGAAAAACTGTTTTTT